These 32 T cell receptor beta chains were sequenced from one sample in a study of Ad26.COV2.S vaccination and SARS-CoV-2 variants. Noted treatment: roughly 20 received Ad26.COV2.S at low or high dose, single or two shots; 5 received placebo; per-sample allocation not given. Samples came from day 63 after the first vaccine or placebo injection. Only in-frame clones appear in the TCRdb table, and some are missing; sequencing was by immunoSEQ multiplex PCR. The sample includes some 370,000 clones, about 83% of them seen just once. This specimen consisted of peripheral blood, obtained in a trial of Ad26.COV2.S vaccine versus placebo. These receptors all stem from a person between 18 and 65 years old who received the Ad26.COV2.S COVID-19 vaccine or a placebo.

This chain uses TRBV3-1 (or the pseudogene TRBV3-2) with TRBJ2-5; 8 bases line up with TRBD2. Germline CDR1 LGHDT, CDR2 YNNKEL (reference sequence). V trimming: 3 bases; J trimming: 2 bases; junction bases outside the gene matches: 5. The CDR3 runs 15 residues. The CDR3 loop reads CASSQISSGQETQYF. CDR3 bases: TGTGCCAGCAGCCAGATATCTAGCGGGCAAGAGACCCAGTACTTC.

This clone was found once. This chain uses TRBV4-3 with TRBJ2-1, with D possibly being TRBD1 or TRBD2 (6 bases each). This CDR3 is built from 14 residues. The germline CDR1 and CDR2 sequences are LGHNA and YSLEER. V was pared by 0 bases and J by 10 bases, with 13 bases between. The CDR3 DNA reads TGCGCCAGCAGCCAAGATCACGGGGGCCGGGAGCAGTTCTTC. This translates into CASSQDHGGREQFF.

CDR3: CASSATMANEKLFF. In nucleotides, the CDR3 is TGTGCCAGCAGTGCGACGATGGCTAATGAAAAACTGTTTTTT. V gene TRBV25-1 combines with J gene TRBJ1-4; D is undetermined. Germline V gene sequence: CDR1 MGHDK, CDR2 SYGVNS. CDR3 length: 14 amino acids. V shed 4 bases and J shed 3 bases, with 9 bases lying between them.

The V and J genes are TRBV29-1 and TRBJ1-3; D gene uncertain. Trimming pared 7 bases from V and 7 bases from J, leaving 11 bases between. Germline CDR1 reads SQVTM; CDR2 reads ANQGSEA. The CDR3 runs 11 residues. CDR3 amino acids: CSGRLWNTIYF. CDR3 nucleotide sequence: TGCAGCGGGCGACTGTGGAACACCATATATTTT. Variable domain in full (rest from reference TRBV29-1 and TRBJ1-3): SAVISQKPSRDICQRGTSLTIQCQVDSQVTMMFWYRQQPGQSLTLIATANQGSEATYESGFVIDKFPISRPNLTFSTLTVSNMSPEDSSIYLCSGRLWNTIYFGEGSWLTVV.

This clone occurred a few times. The rearrangement joins TRBV18 to TRBJ1-1; 9 bases match TRBD1. Germline V gene sequence: CDR1 KGHSH, CDR2 LQKENI. The CDR3 consists of 15 residues. Unmatched junction bases numbered 8, after V lost 5 bases and J lost 4 bases. In DNA form, the CDR3 reads TGTGCCAGCTCAGCTATCCGGGACAGGGCCACTGAAGCTTTCTTT. Amino acids: CASSAIRDRATEAFF. Combining the CDR3 with reference TRBV18 and TRBJ1-1 gives the whole variable domain NAGVMQNPRHLVRRRGQEARLRCSPMKGHSHVYWYRQLPEEGLKFMVYLQKENIIDESGMPKERFSAEFPKEGPSILRIQQVVRGDSAAYFCASSAIRDRATEAFFGQGTRLTVV.

This clone came up once. The V and J genes are TRBV30 and TRBJ2-7; D might be TRBD2 (5 bases). Germline V gene data show CDR1 as GTSNPN and CDR2 as SVGIG (reference sequence). The V and J ends lost 1 base and 1 base respectively, with 17 bases between them. The CDR3 is 16 amino acids. In nucleotides, the CDR3 is TGTGCCTGGAGTGGGCCCTCGGGATGGTCATCCTACGAGCAGTACTTC. As protein: CAWSGPSGWSSYEQYF.

The chain combines TRBV6-5 with TRBJ1-5, with 8 bases that match TRBD1. V dropped 10 bases and J dropped 5; count of bases not matched to a gene: 7. CDR3 length: 13 amino acids. The germline CDR1 and CDR2 sequences are MNHEY and SVGAGI. The CDR3: CAIEATGDQPQHF. The CDR3 DNA follows: TGTGCCATCGAAGCGACAGGGGATCAGCCCCAGCATTTT.

CDR3 sequence: CAISGLHENTEAFF. CDR3 nucleotides: TGTGCCATCAGTGGCTTACATGAGAACACTGAAGCTTTCTTT. The V call is TRBV10-3, the J call TRBJ1-1, with D unclear. Germline V gives CDR1 ENHRY, CDR2 SYGVKD. The CDR3 consists of 14 residues. The V and J ends lost 4 bases and 1 base respectively, with 10 bases between them.

The chain recombines TRBV10-3 with TRBJ1-1; 8 nucleotides line up with TRBD1. With 3 bases clipped from V and 4 bases from J, the junction kept 7 bases outside the gene matches. Germline V gene data show CDR1 as ENHRY and CDR2 as SYGVKD. The CDR3 extends over 15 amino acids. CDR3 sequence (DNA): TGTGCCATCAGTGAAGGGTGGACAGGGACCACTGAAGCTTTCTTT. Translated, it gives CAISEGWTGTTEAFF.

The J gene is TRBJ1-6, the V gene TRBV11-3; 8 nucleotides align to TRBD1. The CDR3 sequence is 14 residues long. Germline-derived CDR1 and CDR2 are SGHNT and YENEEA. The trim removed 4 bases at V and 13 bases at J, leaving 9 bases unmatched. The DNA for the CDR3 is TGTGCCAGCAGCTCTTCGACAGGGGTTCGGCCCCTCCACTTT. Translated, it gives CASSSSTGVRPLHF.

This chain uses TRBV27 with TRBJ2-5; TRBD2 might be the D (6 bases). V lost 5 bases and J lost 5, with 15 bases in between. The CDR3 has 14 residues. Germline loops: CDR1 MNHEY, CDR2 SMNVEV (reference sequence). CDR3 amino acids: CASSPGTGWETQYF. In nucleotides, the CDR3 is TGTGCCAGCAGTCCGGGGACTGGCTGGGAGACCCAGTACTTC.

The chain employs TRBV5-4 and TRBJ1-2; D is ambiguous. Germline assignment: CDR1 SGHNT and CDR2 YYREEE (reference sequence). Trimming took off 3 bases at V and 8 bases at J, with 14 bases between the two ends. The CDR3 is 13 residues long. The CDR3 reads CASSSVLAMGYTF. Here the CDR3 DNA reads TGTGCCAGCAGCTCAGTCCTAGCTATGGGCTACACCTTC. The full variable domain, with the rest looked up from reference TRBV5-4 and TRBJ1-2, is ETGVTQSPTHLIKTRGQQVTLRCSSQSGHNTVSWYQQALGQGPQFIFQYYREEENGRGNFPPRFSGLQFPNYSSELNVNALELDDSALYLCASSSVLAMGYTFGSGTRLTVV.

This chain joins TRBV27 and TRBJ1-1; perhaps TRBD1 as D (5 bases). CDR1 is MNHEY and CDR2 is SMNVEV in the germline V gene (reference sequence). V was clipped by 0 bases and J by 7 bases, with 12 bases between them. The CDR3 is 14 residues long. Here the CDR3 reads CASSLSGGRREAFF. As DNA, the CDR3 is TGTGCCAGCAGTTTATCCGGGGGACGGCGTGAAGCTTTCTTT.

The chain links TRBV5-1 to TRBJ1-6, with D unclear. Germline CDR1 reads SGHRS; CDR2 reads YFSETQ. This CDR3 has 14 amino acids. V was pared by 1 base and J by 7 bases, with 9 bases between. The CDR3 DNA reads TGCGCCAGCAGCTTGACCGGTCCGAATTCACCCCTCCACTTT. Protein product: CASSLTGPNSPLHF.

J is TRBJ2-3 and V is TRBV5-4; TRBD1 might be the D (6 bases). The V and J ends lost 4 bases and 4 bases respectively, with 13 bases between them. The CDR3 length is 14 residues. Germline CDR1 is SGHNT and CDR2 is YYREEE (reference sequence). This CDR3 is CASSAYSGADTQYF. The CDR3 DNA is TGTGCCAGCAGCGCCTACTCAGGGGCAGATACGCAGTATTTT. Complete variable domain (other parts from reference TRBV5-4 and TRBJ2-3): ETGVTQSPTHLIKTRGQQVTLRCSSQSGHNTVSWYQQALGQGPQFIFQYYREEENGRGNFPPRFSGLQFPNYSSELNVNALELDDSALYLCASSAYSGADTQYFGPGTRLTVL.

As regards this clone: The identical CDR3 is also encoded by other nucleotide sequences in the sample. The V and J genes are TRBV9 and TRBJ2-1; tentatively, D is TRBD1 (5 bases). Germline CDR1 is SGDLS and CDR2 is YYNGEE. V lost 2 bases and J 1 base, leaving 7 bases between the germline ends. The CDR3 covers 14 residues. DNA for the CDR3: TGTGCCAGCAGCGTTCAGGGATCCTACAATGAGCAGTTCTTC. The encoded protein is CASSVQGSYNEQFF. The full variable domain, rest sourced from reference TRBV9 and TRBJ2-1, is DSGVTQTPKHLITATGQRVTLRCSPRSGDLSVYWYQQSLDQGLQFLIQYYNGEERAKGNILERFSAQQFPDLHSELNLSSLELGDSALYFCASSVQGSYNEQFFGPGTRLTVL.

The chain recombines TRBV3-1 (or the pseudogene TRBV3-2) with TRBJ2-5, with 8 bases aligning to TRBD2. CDR1 and CDR2 from the germline V gene are LGHDT and YNNKEL (reference sequence). CDR3 size: 16 residues. V lost 2 bases, J lost 4 bases, and 9 bases stayed unmatched. The CDR3: CASSQHVAGLVETQYF. The CDR3, as DNA: TGTGCCAGCAGCCAACACGTAGCGGGACTGGTAGAGACCCAGTACTTC.

The chain joins TRBV5-1 to TRBJ2-5; 11 positions match TRBD2. The germline V gene has CDR1 SGHRS and CDR2 YFSETQ. V shed 2 bases, J shed 1 base, and the junction held 7 bases outside the gene matches. The CDR3 contains 17 residues. The CDR3 protein is CASSLGTSGIFQETQYF. DNA of the CDR3: TGCGCCAGCAGCTTAGGGACTAGCGGAATTTTCCAAGAGACCCAGTACTTC.

The chain uses TRBV7-3 and TRBJ2-2; D may be TRBD2 (6 bases). The CDR3 contains 15 residues. Germline CDR1 and CDR2: SGHTA and FQGTGA. Between the trimmed V and J ends, which lost 0 bases and 7 bases, there was a span of 12 bases. This CDR3 reads CASSLTSGRGGELFF. DNA of the CDR3: TGTGCCAGCAGCTTAACTTCAGGGCGGGGCGGGGAGCTGTTTTTT.

The CDR3 is CASSLTSYNEQFF. Written as DNA, the CDR3 is TGTGCCAGCAGCCTTACTTCCTACAATGAGCAGTTCTTC. V gene TRBV11-3 combines with J gene TRBJ2-1; no definite D call. Germline V gene data show CDR1 as SGHNT and CDR2 as YENEEA. With 5 bases removed from V and 1 base from J, the gap between germline ends came to 6 bases. The CDR3 sequence is 13 residues long.

This chain joins TRBV18 and TRBJ2-5; a weak D match, TRBD1 (5 bases). V was shortened by 3 bases and J by 3 bases, with 11 bases between the two germline ends. This CDR3 region has 14 residues. The germline CDR1 and CDR2 sequences are KGHSH and LQKENI. CDR3 sequence reads: CASSPRQQEETQYF. For the CDR3, the DNA is TGTGCCAGCTCACCCCGACAGCAGGAAGAGACCCAGTACTTC.

The rearrangement joins TRBV27 to TRBJ2-7, with 9 bases lining up with TRBD1. The J segment lost 1 base and the V segment lost 4 bases, leaving 2 bases of the junction unmatched. This CDR3 is 14 amino acids long. Germline CDR1 and CDR2: MNHEY and SMNVEV (reference sequence). The CDR3 sequence is CASSWTGASYEQYF. CDR3 DNA: TGTGCCAGCAGTTGGACAGGGGCGTCCTACGAGCAGTACTTC.

The chain recombines TRBV4-1 with TRBJ1-2; D call uncertain. The CDR3 is made up of 15 amino acids. Germline CDR1 MGHRA, CDR2 YSYEKL. V was shortened by 1 base and J by 4 bases, with 13 bases between the two germline ends. CDR3 loop: CASSQAPDGFYGYTF. CDR3 coding DNA: TGCGCCAGCAGCCAAGCCCCAGACGGATTCTATGGCTACACCTTC.

This sequence joins TRBV5-6 and TRBJ2-1, with TRBD2 matching over 8 bases. Trimming removed 2 bases from V and 6 bases from J; junction bases left unmatched: 10. The CDR3 spans 16 residues. Germline V gives CDR1 SGHDT, CDR2 YYEEEE. CDR3 in amino acids: CASSFRRSGGINEQFF. The CDR3 DNA reads TGTGCCAGCAGCTTTCGACGCTCGGGAGGGATCAATGAGCAGTTCTTC.

The J gene is TRBJ1-2, the V gene TRBV9, with D maybe TRBD1 (5 bases). The V gene's germline CDR1 is SGDLS and CDR2 YYNGEE. This CDR3 has 14 residues. V lost 2 bases to trimming and J lost 3 bases, with 11 bases between them. The CDR3 region has the DNA TGTGCCAGCAGCGTTTCCACAGGTCACTATGGCTACACCTTC. Translating it yields CASSVSTGHYGYTF.

The chain is built from TRBV7-2 and TRBJ1-2; the D gene is possibly TRBD1 (5 bases). Germline CDR1 reads SGHTA; CDR2 reads FQGNSA. This CDR3 has 15 amino acids. V lost 0 bases and J lost 8, with 16 bases in between. The CDR3, as DNA: TGTGCCAGCAGCTTAGCAGGGACGGTGGGGCGGGGCTACACCTTC. It specifies CASSLAGTVGRGYTF.

This chain connects TRBV5-5 to TRBJ1-2; possible D gene TRBD1, 5 bases. The germline gives CDR1 SGHKS, CDR2 YYEKEE (reference sequence). This CDR3 has 14 amino acids. Trimming took 3 bases from V and 4 from J, leaving 13 bases between them. The CDR3 DNA follows: TGTGCCAGCAGCTCGTATGGGACCGCCTATGGCTACACCTTC. It specifies CASSSYGTAYGYTF.

The chain has TRBV7-2 and TRBJ2-3, with 13 bases fitting TRBD2. The trim removed 4 bases at V and 3 bases at J, leaving 4 bases unmatched. The germline V gene has CDR1 SGHTA and CDR2 FQGNSA. The CDR3 has 16 residues. CDR3 in amino acids: CASSSGGLAGTDTQYF. DNA of the CDR3: TGTGCCAGCAGCTCGGGGGGACTAGCGGGAACAGATACGCAGTATTTT. The complete variable domain, with remaining parts taken from reference TRBV7-2 and TRBJ2-3, reads GAGVSQSPSNKVTEKGKDVELRCDPISGHTALYWYRQSLGQGLEFLIYFQGNSAPDKSGLPSDRFSAERTGGSVSTLTIQRTQQEDSAVYLCASSSGGLAGTDTQYFGPGTRLTVL.

The chain couples TRBV18 to TRBJ2-5, with TRBD2 matching over 8 bases. This CDR3 is built from 15 residues. Trimming cost V 3 bases and J 1 base; bases outside gene matches: 4. Germline V lookup: CDR1 KGHSH, CDR2 LQKENI. CDR3 protein: CASSPYGGAQETQYF. The CDR3 DNA reads as TGTGCCAGCTCACCTTACGGGGGGGCCCAAGAGACCCAGTACTTC.

This chain's CDR3 is CASSHGIGRNTIYF. The CDR3 nucleotides read TGTGCCAGCAGCCACGGAATAGGGAGAAACACCATATATTTT. V gene TRBV5-4 combines with J gene TRBJ1-3; D not certain. V was clipped by 4 bases and J by 5 bases, with 13 bases between them. Germline V lookup: CDR1 SGHNT, CDR2 YYREEE (reference sequence). This CDR3 has 14 amino acids.

A word on this clone: An end of the junction does not agree with germline; a read error may underlie this. The chain combines TRBV6-2 or TRBV6-3 with TRBJ2-2; no clear D. This CDR3 has 12 residues. CDR1 and CDR2 from the germline V gene are MNHEY and SVGEGT. As DNA, the CDR3 is TGTGCCGGCAGCCGTGACACCGGGGAGCTGTTTTTT. Its translation: CAGSRDTGELFF.

J is TRBJ2-7 and V is TRBV10-2; D is unclear. Germline V lookup: CDR1 WSHSY, CDR2 SAAADI. The CDR3 has 12 residues. Trimming left V 0 bases short and J 2 bases short, with 2 bases between. CDR3 residues: CASSESAYEQYF. CDR3 in DNA: TGCGCCAGCAGTGAGTCGGCCTACGAGCAGTACTTC.